The clone carrying this T cell receptor (beta chain) has more than one count but fewer than ten. Antigen specificity is unknown. Sample-barcoded 5' priming and a J-beta primer mix drove a second PCR of roughly 6 to 12 cycles. All samples yielded 3 million or more CDR3-containing paired-end reads. TCRdb called the 5' RACE reads again in MiXCR, with one record for every CDR3 protein. The sample gives about 650,000 distinct CDR3 sequences, roughly 32% of which show up once; 15% is in the top ten. Every donor contributed around 10 milliliters of peripheral blood by blood draw. This sample was taken from a study of blood T cells in healthy people across ages. Study-level points and caveats: Unsorted PBMC material precluded a definitive naive versus antigen-experienced comparison.

CDR1 is DFQATT, CDR2 SNEGSKA, per germline (reference sequence). The CDR3 has 14 residues. Trimming stripped 3 bases from V and 4 bases from J, with 12 bases between. The sequence was collected from a woman of 80 years or more in good health. The sample was blood. The chain carries TRBV20-1 and TRBJ2-2, with D maybe TRBD1 (5 bases). CDR3 region: CSASSGAVTGELFF. The CDR3 nucleotides read TGCAGTGCTAGTAGTGGGGCGGTCACCGGGGAGCTGTTTTTT.